Following are 30 T cell receptor beta chains from one sample sequenced in a study of T cells after posttransplantation cyclophosphamide. Sequenced by immunoSEQ multiplex PCR; TCRdb stores in-frame clones only, minus some. The table records some 66,000 clones, around 95% of them present only once. The material sequenced was PBMCs. The receptors originated from a woman in her twenties or thirties in good health and a related stem cell transplant donor.

The chain employs TRBV15 and TRBJ2-7; TRBD1 agrees at 8 bases. CDR3 size: 15 residues. Trimming at V came to 1 base and at J to 4 bases, leaving 6 bases not matched to a gene. Germline CDR1 LNHNV, CDR2 YYDKDF (reference sequence). This CDR3 reads CATSRAPGGPYEQYF. CDR3 in DNA: TGTGCCACCAGCAGAGCGCCAGGGGGCCCTTACGAGCAGTACTTC.

The chain employs TRBV28 and TRBJ2-2; D remains unclear. CDR3 length: 12 amino acids. From germline, CDR1 is MDHEN and CDR2 SYDVKM. Trimming removed 7 bases from V and 3 bases from J, with 6 bases in between. For the CDR3, the DNA is TGTGCCAGCATGCCGGACACCGGGGAGCTGTTTTTT. It translates to CASMPDTGELFF. The whole variable domain, remainder taken from reference TRBV28 and TRBJ2-2, is DVKVTQSSRYLVKRTGEKVFLECVQDMDHENMFWYRQDPGLGLRLIYFSYDVKMKEKGDIPEGYSVSREKKERFSLILESASTNQTSMYLCASMPDTGELFFGEGSRLTVL.

V usage is TRBV28 and J usage is TRBJ1-1; D uncertain. The germline V and J ends were trimmed by 6 bases and 6 bases, with 11 bases remaining between them. The germline V gene encodes CDR1 MDHEN and CDR2 SYDVKM. This CDR3 is built from 12 residues. The CDR3 region is CASRDGESEAFF. In DNA, the CDR3 is TGTGCCAGCAGGGACGGGGAATCTGAAGCTTTCTTT.

V and J are TRBV7-9 and TRBJ2-3; D possibly matches TRBD1 or TRBD2 (6 bases each). Trimming stripped 5 bases from V and 0 bases from J, with 18 bases between. Germline V gene lookup returns CDR1 SEHNR and CDR2 FQNEAQ (reference sequence). The CDR3 loop spans 17 amino acids. The CDR3 region is CASSHWGATGSTDTQYF. In DNA, the CDR3 is TGTGCCAGCAGCCACTGGGGGGCCACAGGAAGCACAGATACGCAGTATTTT.

J is TRBJ2-3 and V is TRBV7-8; maybe TRBD1 (6 bases). Germline V gives CDR1 SGHVS, CDR2 FQNEAQ. The CDR3 spans 16 residues. Trimming took off 7 bases at V and 2 bases at J, with 19 bases between the two ends. The CDR3 loop is CASNTLGAPATDTQYF. The CDR3, as DNA: TGTGCCAGCAACACCCTGGGGGCGCCAGCCACAGATACGCAGTATTTT.

The rearrangement uses TRBV2 and TRBJ2-1, with unresolved D. Germline-derived CDR1 and CDR2 are SNHLY and FYNNEI. CDR3 length equals 15 residues. V was shortened by 1 base and J by 2 bases, with 9 bases between the two germline ends. The CDR3 loop reads CASSEGWSAYNEQFF. The DNA for the CDR3 is TGTGCCAGCAGTGAAGGGTGGAGCGCCTACAATGAGCAGTTCTTC.

V usage is TRBV7-2 and J usage is TRBJ2-7, with D possibly being TRBD1 (5 bases). The CDR3 is 14 amino acids. The ends were cut back, 1 base at V and 2 bases at J, with 9 bases in the middle. Germline loops: CDR1 SGHTA, CDR2 FQGNSA. This chain's CDR3 is CASSLEQDTYEQYF. CDR3 nucleotides: TGTGCCAGCAGCTTAGAACAGGACACCTACGAGCAGTACTTC.

The J gene is TRBJ1-5, the V gene TRBV7-9; D may be TRBD1 (5 bases). Germline lookup yields CDR1 SEHNR and CDR2 FQNEAQ (reference sequence). This CDR3 is built from 15 residues. V dropped 1 base and J dropped 1 base, with 8 bases sitting between them. CDR3 region: CASSLGGKSNQPQHF. The CDR3 bases are TGTGCCAGCAGCTTAGGGGGGAAAAGCAATCAGCCCCAGCATTTT.

This clone was picked up one time. The V gene is TRBV30, the J gene TRBJ1-5; weak D call: TRBD1 (6 bases). Germline V lookup: CDR1 GTSNPN, CDR2 SVGIG (reference sequence). Trimming shortened V by 5 bases and J by 4 bases, and 12 bases separated the two germline ends. The CDR3 runs to 13 residues. CDR3 amino acids: CAWAEGVNQPQHF. The CDR3 DNA is TGTGCCTGGGCGGAGGGGGTTAATCAGCCCCAGCATTTT.

The chain couples TRBV10-3 to TRBJ1-1; no definite D call. V lost 8 bases to trimming and J lost 2 bases, with 9 bases between them. The CDR3 runs to 12 residues. CDR1 is ENHRY and CDR2 is SYGVKD in the germline V gene. Written as DNA, the CDR3 is TGTGCCATCTCATTGTTTAACACTGAAGCTTTCTTT. Translated, it gives CAISLFNTEAFF.

The chain employs TRBV2 and TRBJ1-1; D might be TRBD1 (5 bases). CDR3 length equals 13 residues. Germline assignment: CDR1 SNHLY and CDR2 FYNNEI. V lost 5 bases to trimming and J lost 5 bases, with 12 bases between them. The CDR3 loop is CASSKGVRTEAFF. CDR3 nucleotides: TGTGCCAGCAGTAAAGGGGTAAGGACTGAAGCTTTCTTT.

The chain uses TRBV20-1 and TRBJ1-1, with a tentative D call TRBD1 (5 bases). Trimming left V 3 bases short and J 6 bases short, with 8 bases between. Germline CDR1 and CDR2: DFQATT and SNEGSKA (reference sequence). This CDR3 contains 11 residues. CDR3 in DNA: TGCAGTGCTAGTAGGGGCCCTGAAGCTTTCTTT. Its protein product is CSASRGPEAFF.

The chain is built from TRBV7-9 and TRBJ1-2; D may be TRBD1 (6 bases). CDR1 and CDR2 (germline): SEHNR, FQNEAQ (reference sequence). Trimming shortened V by 8 bases and J by 6 bases, and 22 bases separated the two germline ends. This CDR3 is built from 15 residues. The CDR3 loop reads CASGAGDSEGDGYTF. CDR3 coding DNA: TGTGCCAGCGGAGCAGGGGACTCAGAAGGGGATGGCTACACCTTC.

The V and J genes are TRBV4-1 and TRBJ2-7, with 8 bases lining up with TRBD1. The germline gives CDR1 MGHRA, CDR2 YSYEKL. The CDR3 is 17 residues long. Germline trimming cut 3 bases from V and 7 bases from J; bases unmatched to any gene: 17. CDR3 DNA sequence: TGCGCCAGCAGCCATGAGGCAAGGACAGGGTTCTCCCGGGAGCAGTACTTC. Translating it yields CASSHEARTGFSREQYF.

The V gene is TRBV4-2, the J gene TRBJ1-2; D is undetermined. V dropped 0 bases and J dropped 8 bases, with 16 bases sitting between them. The length of the CDR3 is 15 residues. Germline CDR1 is LGHNA and CDR2 is YNFKEQ. The CDR3 region has the DNA TGTGCCAGCAGCCAAGATAGGTCCCAGGCGGGCGGCTACACCTTC. Protein: CASSQDRSQAGGYTF.

The chain has TRBV9 and TRBJ1-1, with 12 nucleotides matching TRBD1. Germline assignment: CDR1 SGDLS and CDR2 YYNGEE. CDR3 length: 16 amino acids. The V segment lost 1 base and the J segment 7 bases; nucleotides outside the gene matches: 8. The CDR3: CASSVRSGQGAGEAFF. DNA of the CDR3: TGTGCCAGCAGCGTAAGGTCGGGACAGGGGGCTGGTGAAGCTTTCTTT.

This sequence joins TRBV6-1 and TRBJ1-1; 7 nucleotides line up with TRBD1. With 7 bases clipped from V and 7 bases from J, the junction kept 12 bases outside the gene matches. The germline gives CDR1 MNHNS, CDR2 SASEGT. The CDR3 has 14 residues. The CDR3 nucleotides read TGTGCCAGCAACCCCGGGACAGAGCCTCTTGAAGCTTTCTTT. Protein product: CASNPGTEPLEAFF.

V is TRBV11-2 and J is TRBJ2-7; 9 bases line up with TRBD1. The CDR3 covers 16 residues. Trimming took 5 bases from V and 1 from J; bases not matched to a gene: 9. Germline V gene data show CDR1 as SGHAT and CDR2 as FQNNGV. CDR3 bases: TGTGCCAGCAGCCCAGTCCCGGGACAGGGATCCTACGAGCAGTACTTC. It yields the protein CASSPVPGQGSYEQYF.

The genes are TRBV19 and TRBJ1-2; D perhaps matches TRBD1 (5 bases). This CDR3 spans 12 amino acids. CDR1 LNHDA and CDR2 SQIVND come from the germline V gene (reference sequence). V shed 2 bases and J shed 5 bases, with 6 bases lying between them. Written as DNA, the CDR3 is TGTGCCAGTAGTATACCAGGGTATGGCTACACCTTC. As protein: CASSIPGYGYTF.

This clone occurred once. The chain uses TRBV12-5 and TRBJ1-1; D uncertain. The germline V gene has CDR1 LGHNT and CDR2 FRNRAP. This CDR3 has 12 amino acids. V lost 2 bases, J lost 5 bases, and 6 bases lay in between. CDR3 protein: CASGLTGTEAFF. The CDR3 nucleotides read TGTGCTAGTGGTTTGACGGGGACTGAAGCTTTCTTT.

The J gene is TRBJ2-7, the V gene TRBV13; possible D gene TRBD1, 8 bases. Germline V gene data show CDR1 as PRHDT and CDR2 as FYEKMQ (reference sequence). V dropped 3 bases and J dropped 9 bases, with 15 bases sitting between them. This CDR3 comprises 13 residues. Here the CDR3 reads CASSLGGTGGQYF. CDR3 bases: TGTGCCAGCAGCTTGGGAGGGACAGGCGGGCAGTACTTC.

The rearrangement uses TRBV9 and TRBJ2-1, with D tentatively TRBD2 (5 bases). The V gene's germline CDR1 is SGDLS and CDR2 YYNGEE. The CDR3 has 12 amino acids. Trimming shortened V by 1 base and J by 8 bases, and 7 bases separated the two germline ends. The DNA of the CDR3 is TGTGCCAGCAGCGTATCGGGGTATGAGCAGTTCTTC. Translation gives CASSVSGYEQFF.

The CDR3 region has the DNA TGTGCCAGCAGACAGGGGGCAAGCTCCTACGAGCAGTACTTC. Amino acids: CASRQGASSYEQYF. V gene TRBV6-1 combines with J gene TRBJ2-7; 9 bases match TRBD1. This CDR3 has 14 amino acids. The trim removed 6 bases at V and 0 bases at J, leaving 3 bases unmatched. Germline values: CDR1 MNHNS, CDR2 SASEGT.

This clone has just one count. This chain connects TRBV29-1 to TRBJ1-1; 8 nucleotides align to TRBD1. The CDR3 covers 12 residues. The J segment lost 5 bases and the V segment lost 7 bases, leaving 6 bases of the junction unmatched. Per the germline V gene, CDR1 is SQVTM and CDR2 is ANQGSEA. The CDR3 DNA is TGCAGCGCCCACAGGGGGGGAACTGAAGCTTTCTTT. This encodes CSAHRGGTEAFF. Supplemented by reference TRBV29-1 and TRBJ1-1, the full variable domain reads SAVISQKPSRDICQRGTSLTIQCQVDSQVTMMFWYRQQPGQSLTLIATANQGSEATYESGFVIDKFPISRPNLTFSTLTVSNMSPEDSSIYLCSAHRGGTEAFFGQGTRLTVV.

V gene TRBV6-1 combines with J gene TRBJ2-3; TRBD2 matches 9 bases. Germline loops: CDR1 MNHNS, CDR2 SASEGT. Trimming removed 8 bases from V and 1 base from J; junction bases left unmatched: 7. The CDR3 length is 15 residues. Here the CDR3 reads CASVRASGGTDTQYF. CDR3 coding DNA: TGTGCCAGCGTTAGGGCTAGCGGGGGCACAGATACGCAGTATTTT.

This clone appeared a single time. The J gene is TRBJ2-7, the V gene TRBV6-5; D possibly matches TRBD1 or TRBD2 (5 bases each). CDR1 is MNHEY, CDR2 SVGAGI, per germline. V shed 2 bases and J shed 4 bases, with 18 bases lying between them. This CDR3 contains 16 residues. CDR3 DNA sequence: TGTGCCAGCAGTTACGGGACGCGCGGCGAGGGATACGAGCAGTACTTC. Protein product: CASSYGTRGEGYEQYF.

The chain recombines TRBV25-1 with TRBJ2-7; 9 bases align to TRBD1. CDR3 length: 15 residues. Germline trimming cut 4 bases from V and 6 bases from J; bases unmatched to any gene: 10. CDR1 is MGHDK, CDR2 SYGVNS, per germline. The CDR3 region is CASSGQPGQGTEQYF. The DNA for the CDR3 is TGTGCCAGCAGTGGACAACCGGGACAGGGAACCGAGCAGTACTTC.

The chain employs TRBV6-6 and TRBJ1-6; 10 nucleotides align to TRBD1. The J segment lost 6 bases and the V segment lost 7 bases, leaving 6 bases of the junction unmatched. Per the germline V gene, CDR1 is MNHNY and CDR2 is SVGAGI (reference sequence). The CDR3 loop spans 15 amino acids. CDR3 amino acids: CASKTGGTGNSPLHF. The DNA of the CDR3 is TGTGCCAGCAAGACAGGGGGCACCGGTAATTCACCCCTCCACTTT.

V usage is TRBV25-1 and J usage is TRBJ1-6; TRBD1 matches at 12 bases. Per germline, CDR1 MGHDK and CDR2 SYGVNS. The CDR3 spans 12 residues. The V and J ends lost 6 bases and 18 bases, in that order; junction bases with no gene match: 6. The DNA for the CDR3 is TGTGCCAGCAGGGGGGGACAGGGGGCTCCCCACTTT. It encodes CASRGGQGAPHF.

This clone was seen only once. The chain carries TRBV5-1 and TRBJ2-3; D may be TRBD2 (5 bases). The CDR3 extends over 15 amino acids. CDR1 and CDR2 (germline): SGHRS, YFSETQ. V was pared by 0 bases and J by 3 bases, with 11 bases between. The DNA for the CDR3 is TGCGCCAGCAGCTTGGTAAATGAGGGAACAGATACGCAGTATTTT. Protein product: CASSLVNEGTDTQYF.